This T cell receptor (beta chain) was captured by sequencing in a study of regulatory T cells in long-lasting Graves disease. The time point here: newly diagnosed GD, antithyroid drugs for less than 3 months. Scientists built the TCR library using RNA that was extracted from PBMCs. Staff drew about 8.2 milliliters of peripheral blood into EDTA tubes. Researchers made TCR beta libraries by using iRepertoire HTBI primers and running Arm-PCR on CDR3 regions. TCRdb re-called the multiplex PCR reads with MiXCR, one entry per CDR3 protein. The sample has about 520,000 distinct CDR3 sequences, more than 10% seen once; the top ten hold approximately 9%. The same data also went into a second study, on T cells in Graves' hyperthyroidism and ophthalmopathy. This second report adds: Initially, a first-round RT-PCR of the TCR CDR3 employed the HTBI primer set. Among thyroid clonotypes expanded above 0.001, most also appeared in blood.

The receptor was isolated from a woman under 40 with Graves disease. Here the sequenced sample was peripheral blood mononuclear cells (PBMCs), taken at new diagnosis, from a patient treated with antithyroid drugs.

The CDR3, as DNA: TGTGCCAGCACCCAATCTCCGGGACAGGGTAATGAAAAACTGTTTTTT. Protein: CASTQSPGQGNEKLFF. The rearrangement uses TRBV12-3 or TRBV12-4 and TRBJ1-4; 9 nucleotides line up with TRBD1. V lost 7 bases, J lost 4 bases, and 10 bases stayed unmatched. The CDR3 spans 16 residues.